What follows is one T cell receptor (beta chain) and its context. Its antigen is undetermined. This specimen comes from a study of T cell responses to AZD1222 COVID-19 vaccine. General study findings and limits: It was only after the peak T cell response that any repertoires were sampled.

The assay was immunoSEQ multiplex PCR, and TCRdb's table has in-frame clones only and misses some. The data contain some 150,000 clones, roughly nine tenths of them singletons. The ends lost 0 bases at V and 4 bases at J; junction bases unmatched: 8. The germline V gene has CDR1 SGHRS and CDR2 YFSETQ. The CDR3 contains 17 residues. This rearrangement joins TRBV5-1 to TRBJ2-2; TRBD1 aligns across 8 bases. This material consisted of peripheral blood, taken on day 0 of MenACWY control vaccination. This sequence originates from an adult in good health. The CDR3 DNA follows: TGCGCCAGCAGCTTGGGCCTTCGGACAGGGCCCACCGGGGAGCTGTTTTTT. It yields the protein CASSLGLRTGPTGELFF.